A selection of T cell receptor beta chains follows, all from one sample in a study of CD8+ T cells in alopecia areata. Method: immunoSEQ multiplex PCR; TCRdb's copy keeps in-frame clones and lacks some. The sample lists about 200,000 clones, approximately 56% occurring once. This sample comprised CD4+ T cells sorted from blood, obtained at week 4, from a patient treated with tofacitinib. The source is a human donor with alopecia areata. Each CDR3 is given with its conserved first and last residue. The D gene is left open where the match is weak. For some rows the clone size is stated as once, few or many, or as a class when expanded; others skip it.

J gene: TRBJ2-5; D gene: TRBD2; clone size: .; V gene: TRBV30; CDR3 DNA: TGTGCCTGGAGTGTCTCCAGCGGGGGGCTTCAAGAGACCCAGTACTTC; CDR3 protein: CAWSVSSGGLQETQYF
J gene: TRBJ1-5; D gene: .; clone size: .; V gene: TRBV15; CDR3 DNA: TGTGCCACCAGCAGCTCGGGAGGAGGGAATCAGCCCCAGCATTTT; CDR3 protein: CATSSSGGGNQPQHF
J gene: TRBJ2-5; D gene: .; clone size: .; V gene: TRBV27; CDR3 DNA: TGTGCCAGCGGGGGGGCGGGGGAGACCCAGTACTTC; CDR3 protein: CASGGAGETQYF
J gene: TRBJ1-1; D gene: .; clone size: once; V gene: TRBV30; CDR3 DNA: TGTGCCTGGAACCCGCGCGGGAGGGACACTGAAGCTTTCTTT; CDR3 protein: CAWNPRGRDTEAFF
J gene: TRBJ1-1; D gene: .; clone size: .; V gene: TRBV4-1; CDR3 DNA: TGCGCCAGCAGCCAAGATCCAGCCAGGGAAGCTTTCTTT; CDR3 protein: CASSQDPAREAFF
J gene: TRBJ2-7; D gene: .; clone size: few; V gene: TRBV2; CDR3 DNA: TGTGCCAGCAGACCTCCGACAGTGTCCGAGCAGTACTTC; CDR3 protein: CASRPPTVSEQYF
J gene: TRBJ1-2; D gene: TRBD1; clone size: .; V gene: TRBV11-1; CDR3 DNA: TGTGCCAGCAGCAGCCGGGACAGCCGAGGGGCAAACTATGGCTACACCTTC; CDR3 protein: CASSSRDSRGANYGYTF
J gene: TRBJ2-5; D gene: .; clone size: .; V gene: TRBV5-1; CDR3 DNA: TGCGCCAGCAGCTTGCAAGTCAGTCAAGAGACCCAGTACTTC; CDR3 protein: CASSLQVSQETQYF
J gene: TRBJ2-1; D gene: TRBD1; clone size: .; V gene: TRBV27; CDR3 DNA: TGTGCCACACAACGGACAGGGATTCGGAATGAGCAGTTCTTC; CDR3 protein: CATQRTGIRNEQFF
J gene: TRBJ2-5; D gene: .; clone size: .; V gene: TRBV4-1; CDR3 DNA: TGCGCCAGCAGCCAAGGGCAGGTTGAAGAGACCCAGTACTTC; CDR3 protein: CASSQGQVEETQYF
J gene: TRBJ1-2; D gene: TRBD1; clone size: .; V gene: TRBV7-8; CDR3 DNA: TGTGCCAGCAGCTTAGGGGAGGGGGCGAGGGGCTACACCTTC; CDR3 protein: CASSLGEGARGYTF
J gene: TRBJ2-7; D gene: .; clone size: .; V gene: TRBV5-6; CDR3 DNA: TGTGCCAGCAGCCTATACCAGGAGCAGTACTTC; CDR3 protein: CASSLYQEQYF
J gene: TRBJ2-6; D gene: .; clone size: .; V gene: TRBV5-1; CDR3 DNA: TGCGCCAGCAGCTTGTCTCCAACCGACGGGACCGGGGCCAACGTCCTGACTTTC; CDR3 protein: CASSLSPTDGTGANVLTF
J gene: TRBJ1-2; D gene: .; clone size: .; V gene: TRBV7-9; CDR3 DNA: TGTGCCAGCAGCCCCGGGACCCAGCTCTATGGCTACACCTTC; CDR3 protein: CASSPGTQLYGYTF
J gene: TRBJ2-3; D gene: .; clone size: .; V gene: TRBV4-2; CDR3 DNA: TGTGCCAGCAGCCAAGCGGACTATAGCACAGATACGCAGTATTTT; CDR3 protein: CASSQADYSTDTQYF
J gene: TRBJ1-2; D gene: TRBD1; clone size: few; V gene: TRBV2; CDR3 DNA: TGTGCCAGCAGAGCCGGGACAGGGGGTTCTGGCTACACCTTC; CDR3 protein: CASRAGTGGSGYTF
J gene: TRBJ1-1; D gene: .; clone size: once; V gene: TRBV2; CDR3 DNA: TGTGCCAGCAAGCTCAGGGTCTGGGGCCAGCGGAGCACTGAAGCTTTCTTT; CDR3 protein: CASKLRVWGQRSTEAFF
J gene: TRBJ2-3; D gene: .; clone size: .; V gene: TRBV4-2; CDR3 DNA: TGTGCCAGCAGCCAAGCAGGGGATACAGATACGCAATATTTT; CDR3 protein: CASSQAGDTDTQYF
J gene: TRBJ2-5; D gene: TRBD2; clone size: .; V gene: TRBV29-1; CDR3 DNA: TGCAGCGTTGAAGTGGTAGCGGGGGGGCTGGTCCGGGAGACCCAGTACTTC; CDR3 protein: CSVEVVAGGLVRETQYF
J gene: TRBJ1-5; D gene: .; clone size: .; V gene: TRBV30; CDR3 DNA: TGTGCCTGGAGTGGAGGGGTTGGAAGCAATCAGCCCCAGCATTTT; CDR3 protein: CAWSGGVGSNQPQHF
J gene: TRBJ2-2; D gene: .; clone size: .; V gene: TRBV2; CDR3 DNA: TGTGCCAGCAGTGCCCCCTCCGGATCGACCGGGGAGCTGTTTTTT; CDR3 protein: CASSAPSGSTGELFF
J gene: TRBJ2-7; D gene: TRBD2; clone size: few; V gene: TRBV7-2; CDR3 DNA: TGTGCCAGCAGCTTAGTTACTAGCGGGGGTCACGAGCAGTACTTC; CDR3 protein: CASSLVTSGGHEQYF
J gene: TRBJ2-3; D gene: TRBD1; clone size: .; V gene: TRBV7-2; CDR3 DNA: TGTGCCAGCAGCCACCGGACAGGGGAGACAGATACGCAGTATTTT; CDR3 protein: CASSHRTGETDTQYF
J gene: TRBJ2-5; D gene: .; clone size: once; V gene: TRBV7-9; CDR3 DNA: TGTGCCAGCAGCTCGGTGGGGGAGACCCAGTACTTC; CDR3 protein: CASSSVGETQYF
J gene: TRBJ1-1; D gene: .; clone size: few; V gene: TRBV25-1; CDR3 DNA: TGTGCCAGCAGTGAGGGTATTGGGGGCGCTTGGAACACTGAAGCTTTCTTT; CDR3 protein: CASSEGIGGAWNTEAFF
J gene: TRBJ2-5; D gene: .; clone size: .; V gene: TRBV30; CDR3 DNA: TGTGCCTGGGGAGTGTACCAAGAGACCCAGTACTTC; CDR3 protein: CAWGVYQETQYF
J gene: TRBJ2-3; D gene: TRBD1; clone size: .; V gene: TRBV30; CDR3 DNA: TGTGCCTGGGGGACGGGACAGGGGGCAATCGGGTTCACAGATACGCAGTATTTT; CDR3 protein: CAWGTGQGAIGFTDTQYF
J gene: TRBJ2-1; D gene: .; clone size: .; V gene: TRBV30; CDR3 DNA: TGTGCCTGGAGTGCTCAGCGGGCTTACAATGAGCAGTTCTTC; CDR3 protein: CAWSAQRAYNEQFF
J gene: TRBJ1-1; D gene: .; clone size: once; V gene: TRBV25-1; CDR3 DNA: TGTGCCAGCAGTGAATTGGAGACCGGGTCTTTCTTT; CDR3 protein: CASSELETGSFF
J gene: TRBJ1-2; D gene: .; clone size: .; V gene: TRBV29-1; CDR3 DNA: TGCAGCGTGAGCAGGGCGATAACGTATGGCTACACCTTC; CDR3 protein: CSVSRAITYGYTF
J gene: TRBJ1-5; D gene: TRBD1; clone size: .; V gene: TRBV5-1; CDR3 DNA: TGCGCCAGCAGCTTGACAGGGGATCAGCCCCAGCATTTT; CDR3 protein: CASSLTGDQPQHF
J gene: TRBJ2-2; D gene: .; clone size: few; V gene: TRBV5-1; CDR3 DNA: TGCGCCAGCAGCTTGGACAGAACGAACACCGGGGAGCTGTTTTTT; CDR3 protein: CASSLDRTNTGELFF
J gene: TRBJ1-2; D gene: .; clone size: .; V gene: TRBV29-1; CDR3 DNA: TGCAGCGTTGAGTTTCAAGGGGGCTATGGCTACACCTTC; CDR3 protein: CSVEFQGGYGYTF